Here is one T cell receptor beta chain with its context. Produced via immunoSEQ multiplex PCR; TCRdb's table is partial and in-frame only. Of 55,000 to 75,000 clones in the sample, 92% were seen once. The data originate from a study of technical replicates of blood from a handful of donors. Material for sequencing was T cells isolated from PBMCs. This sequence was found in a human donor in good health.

The CDR3 here is CASSPSRESGNTIYF. Here the CDR3 DNA reads TGTGCCAGCAGCCCCTCCCGGGAGAGCGGAAACACCATATATTTT. The rearrangement uses TRBV5-4 and TRBJ1-3; D is unclear. Germline lookup yields CDR1 SGHNT and CDR2 YYREEE (reference sequence). V lost 4 bases, J lost 4 bases, and 15 bases lay in between. The length of the CDR3 is 15 residues.